These 15 T cell receptor beta chains came from one sample sequenced in a study of cytotoxic CD8 clonotypes in ibrutinib-treated CLL. TCRdb's table, derived via immunoSEQ multiplex PCR, lists solely in-frame clones and lacks some. The sample carries roughly 28,000 clones, 85% recorded once. Source: PBMCs, taken after 24 months of ibrutinib treatment. The receptor source for this set is a human donor with chronic lymphocytic leukemia.

The rearrangement uses TRBV19 and TRBJ1-6, with 9 bases fitting TRBD1. Per the germline V gene, CDR1 is LNHDA and CDR2 is SQIVND (reference sequence). The V and J ends lost 9 bases and 9 bases, in that order; junction bases with no gene match: 9. CDR3 size: 14 residues. The chain's CDR3 is CASKGGTGLSPLHF. CDR3 DNA sequence: TGTGCCAGCAAAGGCGGGACAGGGCTTTCACCCCTCCACTTT.

Only a few counts were recorded for this clone. The rearrangement joins TRBV6-4 to TRBJ1-1; 9 bases are a match to TRBD1. Germline-derived CDR1 and CDR2 are MRHNA and SNTAGT. The CDR3 sequence is 16 residues long. The V gene end was trimmed by 8 bases and the J gene end by 5 bases; junction bases not matched to a gene: 15. CDR3 sequence (DNA): TGTGCCAGCCGCCAAAATGAACAGGGGGCAGGGACTGAAGCTTTCTTT. It translates to CASRQNEQGAGTEAFF.

The rearrangement uses TRBV6-5 and TRBJ1-6; 10 bases map to TRBD1. The CDR3 covers 14 residues. The V gene's germline CDR1 is MNHEY and CDR2 SVGAGI. Trimming at V came to 5 bases and at J to 10 bases, leaving 5 bases not matched to a gene. CDR3 sequence reads: CASSAGTGESPLHF. The DNA for the CDR3 is TGTGCCAGCAGTGCCGGGACAGGGGAATCACCCCTCCACTTT.

The chain recombines TRBV7-9 with TRBJ1-1, with D unclear. This CDR3 has 15 residues. CDR1 SEHNR and CDR2 FQNEAQ come from the germline V gene (reference sequence). V shed 5 bases and J shed 5 bases, with 18 bases lying between them. This chain's CDR3 is CASSLPMAGKTEAFF. DNA for the CDR3: TGTGCCAGCAGCCTACCCATGGCCGGGAAAACTGAAGCTTTCTTT.

The rearrangement uses TRBV7-6 and TRBJ1-4, with unresolved D. The ends were cut back, 2 bases at V and 12 bases at J, with 10 bases in the middle. The CDR3 runs 12 residues. Germline V gene sequence: CDR1 SGHVS, CDR2 FNYEAQ. The CDR3 region has the DNA TGTGCCAGCAGCTTACGGGCCGGTGAACTGTTTTTT. It yields the protein CASSLRAGELFF.

The rearrangement joins TRBV4-2 to TRBJ2-5; a possible D gene is TRBD2 (5 bases). V lost 4 bases and J lost 2, with 8 bases in between. The CDR3 extends over 13 amino acids. Germline V CDR1 and CDR2: LGHNA, YNFKEQ. In DNA, the CDR3 is TGTGCCAGCAGCCGGAGCGGACAAGAGACCCAGTACTTC. Protein product: CASSRSGQETQYF.

This rearrangement joins TRBV18 to TRBJ1-1; possible D gene TRBD1, 6 bases. V lost 1 base and J lost 1, with 10 bases in between. CDR1 and CDR2 from the germline V gene are KGHSH and LQKENI. This CDR3 region has 15 residues. CDR3 loop: CASSPRLTGNTEAFF. In DNA form, the CDR3 reads TGTGCCAGCTCACCACGTCTGACAGGGAACACTGAAGCTTTCTTT.

The chain couples TRBV6-5 to TRBJ2-7; possibly TRBD1 or TRBD2 for D (6 bases each). Trimming left V 7 bases short and J 3 bases short, with 19 bases between. Germline V lookup: CDR1 MNHEY, CDR2 SVGAGI. The CDR3 runs 15 residues. CDR3 sequence reads: CASTPGGQGFYEQYF. The CDR3 DNA follows: TGTGCCAGCACCCCCGGGGGCCAGGGCTTCTACGAGCAGTACTTC.

The V and J genes are TRBV19 and TRBJ1-6, with 7 bases identical to TRBD1. Trimming cost V 3 bases and J 6 bases; bases outside gene matches: 5. This CDR3 is built from 15 residues. Germline CDR1 reads LNHDA; CDR2 reads SQIVND (reference sequence). CDR3 nucleotides: TGTGCCAGTAGTATCCGGGACAGTCTTAATTCACCCCTCCACTTT. Translation: CASSIRDSLNSPLHF.

This chain links TRBV21-1 with TRBJ1-1. TRBV21-1 counts as a pseudogene. The CDR3 has 14 residues. The CDR3 DNA reads as TGTGCCAGCAGCAAAGCGCCGGACTATGATGAAGCTTTCTTT. Translating gives CASSKAPDYDEAFF.

This rearrangement joins TRBV29-1 to TRBJ1-1; D call uncertain. The CDR3 length is 13 residues. V lost 8 bases and J lost 10, with 23 bases in between. Germline V gene lookup returns CDR1 SQVTM and CDR2 ANQGSEA. CDR3 sequence reads: CSPDDPNTGAAFF. CDR3 sequence (DNA): TGCAGCCCCGATGACCCGAATACGGGAGCAGCTTTCTTT.

The chain carries TRBV5-1 and TRBJ1-6; no firm D call. Trimming took 1 base from V and 8 from J, leaving 13 bases between them. Germline V gene lookup returns CDR1 SGHRS and CDR2 YFSETQ. The CDR3 loop spans 15 amino acids. The CDR3 here is CASSLSSSFDSPLHF. CDR3 DNA: TGCGCCAGCAGCTTGAGTTCCAGTTTCGATTCACCCCTCCACTTT.

The chain recombines TRBV15 with TRBJ2-3; D ambiguous. CDR1 is LNHNV and CDR2 is YYDKDF in the germline V gene (reference sequence). V lost 0 bases and J lost 6, with 19 bases in between. CDR3 size: 17 residues. CDR3 in amino acids: CATSRDSVGIRADTQYF. The CDR3 nucleotides read TGTGCCACCAGCAGAGATTCCGTCGGTATCAGAGCGGATACGCAGTATTTT.

The rearrangement uses TRBV7-2 and TRBJ1-6; TRBD1 is a possible D gene (5 bases). The CDR3 sequence is 15 residues long. CDR1 and CDR2 from the germline V gene are SGHTA and FQGNSA. Trimming removed 1 base from V and 5 bases from J, with 9 bases in between. The CDR3 spells CASSLVGGDNSPLHF. CDR3 DNA: TGTGCCAGCAGCTTAGTGGGGGGGGATAATTCACCCCTCCACTTT.

This sequence joins TRBV11-3 and TRBJ2-7, with 7 nucleotides matching TRBD1. The CDR3 loop spans 15 amino acids. With V trimmed by 1 base and J by 5 bases, 8 bases remained unmatched. From germline, CDR1 is SGHNT and CDR2 YENEEA. CDR3 residues: CASSLGQGGRHEQYF. The CDR3 nucleotides read TGTGCCAGCAGCTTAGGACAGGGCGGCCGCCACGAGCAGTACTTC.